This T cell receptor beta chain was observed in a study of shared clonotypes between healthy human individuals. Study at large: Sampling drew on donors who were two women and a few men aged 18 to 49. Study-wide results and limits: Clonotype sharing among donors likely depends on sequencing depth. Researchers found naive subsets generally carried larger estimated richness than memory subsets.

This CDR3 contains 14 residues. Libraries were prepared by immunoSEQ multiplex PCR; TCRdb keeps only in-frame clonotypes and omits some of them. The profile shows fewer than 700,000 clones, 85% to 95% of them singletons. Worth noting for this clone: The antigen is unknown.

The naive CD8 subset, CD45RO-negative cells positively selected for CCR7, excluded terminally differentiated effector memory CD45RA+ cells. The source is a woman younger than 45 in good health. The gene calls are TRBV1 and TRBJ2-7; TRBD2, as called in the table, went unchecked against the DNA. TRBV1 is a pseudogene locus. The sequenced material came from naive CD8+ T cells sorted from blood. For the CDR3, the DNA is TGCACCAGCAGCCAAGTCCGGACTAGCTACGAGCAGTACTTC. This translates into CTSSQVRTSYEQYF.